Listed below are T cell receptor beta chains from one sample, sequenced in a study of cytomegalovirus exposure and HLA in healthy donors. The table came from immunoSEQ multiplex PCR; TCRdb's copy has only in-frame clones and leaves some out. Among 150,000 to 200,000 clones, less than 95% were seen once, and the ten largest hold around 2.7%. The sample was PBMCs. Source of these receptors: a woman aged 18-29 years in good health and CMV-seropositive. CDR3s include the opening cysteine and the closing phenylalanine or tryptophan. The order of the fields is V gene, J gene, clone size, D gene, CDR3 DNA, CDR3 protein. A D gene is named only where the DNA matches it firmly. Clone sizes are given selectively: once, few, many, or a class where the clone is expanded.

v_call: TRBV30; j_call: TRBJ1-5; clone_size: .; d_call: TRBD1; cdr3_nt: TGTGCCTGGAGCCAAGGGACAGCTCACCAGCCCCAGCATTTT; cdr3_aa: CAWSQGTAHQPQHF
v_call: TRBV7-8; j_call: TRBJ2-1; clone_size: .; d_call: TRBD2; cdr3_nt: TGTGCCAGCAGCTTACGGACTAGCGGGGGGGCCTCAAATGAGCAGTTCTTC; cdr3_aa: CASSLRTSGGASNEQFF
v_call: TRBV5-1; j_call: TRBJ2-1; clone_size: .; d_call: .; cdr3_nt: TGCGCCAGCAGCTTGAAGGCGGGGGCCGCTGATGAGCAGTTCTTC; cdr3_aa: CASSLKAGAADEQFF
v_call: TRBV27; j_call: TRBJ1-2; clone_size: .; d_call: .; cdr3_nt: TGTGCCAGCAGTTTAAAAGCACCAGATCTAGTTAACTATGGCTACACCTTC; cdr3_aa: CASSLKAPDLVNYGYTF
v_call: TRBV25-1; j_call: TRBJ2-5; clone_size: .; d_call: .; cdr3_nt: TGTGCCAGCAGATTGGGGGCCCTGGAGACCCAGTACTTC; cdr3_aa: CASRLGALETQYF
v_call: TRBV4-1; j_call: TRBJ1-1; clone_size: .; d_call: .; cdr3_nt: TGCGCCAGCAGTCTCAGCGGGACTGAAGCTTTCTTT; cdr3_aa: CASSLSGTEAFF
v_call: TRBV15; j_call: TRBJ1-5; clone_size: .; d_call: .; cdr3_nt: TGTGCCACCAGCAGCGGGGGGGCCGGTCAGCCCCAGCATTTT; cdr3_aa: CATSSGGAGQPQHF
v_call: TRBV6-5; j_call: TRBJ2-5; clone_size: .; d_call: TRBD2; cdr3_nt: TGTGCCAGCAGAACTAGCGGACAAGAGACCCAGTACTTC; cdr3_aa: CASRTSGQETQYF
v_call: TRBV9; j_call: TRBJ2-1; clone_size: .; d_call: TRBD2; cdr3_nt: TGTGCCAGCAGCGGGACTAGCGGGCCTTACAATGAGCAGTTCTTC; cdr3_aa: CASSGTSGPYNEQFF
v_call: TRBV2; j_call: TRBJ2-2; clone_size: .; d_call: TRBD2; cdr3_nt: TGTGCCAGCAGTGATTCGCAGCGGGGGCCGGTGGACACCGGGGAGCTGTTTTTT; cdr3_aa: CASSDSQRGPVDTGELFF
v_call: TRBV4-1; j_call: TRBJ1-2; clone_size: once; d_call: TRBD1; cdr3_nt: TGCGCCAGCAGCCAAGATTTGGGACAGAAAAAGGGCTACACCTTC; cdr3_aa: CASSQDLGQKKGYTF
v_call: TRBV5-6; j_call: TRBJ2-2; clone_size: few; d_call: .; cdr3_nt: TGTGCCAGCAGCTTGGCGTGGGGCCCGAACACCGGGGAGCTGTTTTTT; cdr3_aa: CASSLAWGPNTGELFF
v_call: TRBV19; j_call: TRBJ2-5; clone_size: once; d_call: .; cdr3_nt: TGTGCCAGTAGTATAGTGGCCAGCCAAGAGACCCAGTACTTC; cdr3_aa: CASSIVASQETQYF
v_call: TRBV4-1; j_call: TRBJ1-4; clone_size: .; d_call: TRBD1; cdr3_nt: TGCGCCAGCAGCCATATGACAGGGATACTGTTTTTT; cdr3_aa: CASSHMTGILFF
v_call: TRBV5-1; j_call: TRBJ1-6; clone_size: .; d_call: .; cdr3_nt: TGCGCCAGCAGCTTGGAGGCAGGGGCCTATAATTCACCCCTCCACTTT; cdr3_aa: CASSLEAGAYNSPLHF
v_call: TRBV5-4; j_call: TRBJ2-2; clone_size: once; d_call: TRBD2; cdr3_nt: TGTGCCAGCAGCTTGGTGGCGGGGGGGACCGGGGAGCTGTTTTTT; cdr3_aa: CASSLVAGGTGELFF
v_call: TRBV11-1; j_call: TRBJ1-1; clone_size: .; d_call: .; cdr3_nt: TGTGCCAGCAGCTCCCAGGGTAACACTGAAGCTTTCTTT; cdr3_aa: CASSSQGNTEAFF
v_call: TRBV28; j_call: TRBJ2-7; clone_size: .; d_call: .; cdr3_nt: TGTGCCAGCATTGGGGCCAATACGGGTTCCTACGAGCAGTACTTC; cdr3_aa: CASIGANTGSYEQYF
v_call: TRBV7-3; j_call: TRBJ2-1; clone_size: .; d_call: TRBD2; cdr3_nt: TGTGCCAGCAGCTTAATCGGACTAGCGGGAGGCCATGAGCAGTTCTTC; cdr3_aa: CASSLIGLAGGHEQFF
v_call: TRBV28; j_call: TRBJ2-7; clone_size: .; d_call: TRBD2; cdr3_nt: TGTGCCGGAAAGCGGGAGAACGCCTACGAGCAGTACTTC; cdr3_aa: CAGKRENAYEQYF
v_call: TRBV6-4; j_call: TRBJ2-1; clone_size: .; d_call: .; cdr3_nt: TGTGCCAGCAGTGAATCGAGCTCCAATGAGCAGTTCTTC; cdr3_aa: CASSESSSNEQFF
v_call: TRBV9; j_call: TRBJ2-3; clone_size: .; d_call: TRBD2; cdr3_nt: TGTGCCAGCAGCGTAGATGGCGGACTAGCGGGGGGGGATACGCAGTATTTT; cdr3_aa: CASSVDGGLAGGDTQYF